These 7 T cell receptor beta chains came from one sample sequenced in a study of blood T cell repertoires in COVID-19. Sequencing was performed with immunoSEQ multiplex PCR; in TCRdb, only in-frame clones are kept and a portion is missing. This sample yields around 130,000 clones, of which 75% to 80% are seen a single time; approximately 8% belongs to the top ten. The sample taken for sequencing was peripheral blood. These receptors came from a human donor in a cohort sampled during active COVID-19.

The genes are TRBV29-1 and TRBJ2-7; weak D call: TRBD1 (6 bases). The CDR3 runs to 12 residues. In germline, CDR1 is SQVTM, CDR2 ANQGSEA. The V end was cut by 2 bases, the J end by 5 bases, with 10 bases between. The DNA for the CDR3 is TGCAGCGTTGAACAGGGGTTCGACGAGCAGTACTTC. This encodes CSVEQGFDEQYF.

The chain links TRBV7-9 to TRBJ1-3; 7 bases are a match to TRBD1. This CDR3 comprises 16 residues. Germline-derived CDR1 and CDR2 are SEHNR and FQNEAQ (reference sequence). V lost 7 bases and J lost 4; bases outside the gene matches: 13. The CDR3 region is CASTRQLTGIGNTIYF. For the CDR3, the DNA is TGTGCCAGCACCCGCCAACTGACAGGGATCGGAAACACCATATATTTT.

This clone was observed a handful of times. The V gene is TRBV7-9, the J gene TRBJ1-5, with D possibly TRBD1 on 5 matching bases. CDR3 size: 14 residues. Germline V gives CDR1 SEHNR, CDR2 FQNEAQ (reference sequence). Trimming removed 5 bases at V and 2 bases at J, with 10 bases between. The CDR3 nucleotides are TGTGCCAGCAGCCCTCTCAGGGGCAATCAGCCCCAGCATTTT. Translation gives CASSPLRGNQPQHF.

CDR3 DNA: TGTGCCAGCAGTGACGACCGAGCGGGGAGTAACACCGGGGAGCTGTTTTTT. This sequence encodes CASSDDRAGSNTGELFF. The V gene is TRBV6-2 or TRBV6-3, the J gene TRBJ2-2, with 7 bases matching TRBD2. V lost 5 bases and J lost 2; bases outside the gene matches: 11. Germline CDR1 is MNHEY and CDR2 is SVGEGT. The CDR3 is 17 residues long.

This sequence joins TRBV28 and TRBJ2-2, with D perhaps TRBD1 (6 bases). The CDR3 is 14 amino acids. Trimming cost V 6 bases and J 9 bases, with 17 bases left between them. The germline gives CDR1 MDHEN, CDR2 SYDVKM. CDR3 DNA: TGTGCCAGCAGCTCCGGGACAAGGTTCTGGGAGCTGTTTTTT. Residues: CASSSGTRFWELFF.

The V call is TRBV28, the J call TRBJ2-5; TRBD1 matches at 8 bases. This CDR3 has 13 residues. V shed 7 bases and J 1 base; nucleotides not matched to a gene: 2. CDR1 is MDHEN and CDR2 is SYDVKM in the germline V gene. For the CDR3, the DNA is TGTGCCAGCACGACAGGGGTCCAAGAGACCCAGTACTTC. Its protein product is CASTTGVQETQYF.

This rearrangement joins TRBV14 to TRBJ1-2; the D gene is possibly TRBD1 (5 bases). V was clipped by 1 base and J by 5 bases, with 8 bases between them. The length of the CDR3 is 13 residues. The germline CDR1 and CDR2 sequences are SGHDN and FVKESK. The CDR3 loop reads CASSQAGLYGYTF. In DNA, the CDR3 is TGTGCCAGCAGCCAAGCAGGGCTATATGGCTACACCTTC.